A selection of T cell receptor beta chains follows, all from one sample in a study of shared clonotypes between healthy human individuals. Assay: immunoSEQ multiplex PCR; the TCRdb copy retains only in-frame clones and omits some. Here the sample spans 2 million to 2.5 million clones, 85% to 95% being singletons. Sequenced material: naive CD8+ T cells sorted from blood. Every receptor here comes from a man between 18 and 35 years old in good health. CDR3s include the opening cysteine and the closing phenylalanine or tryptophan. A D gene is named only where the DNA matches it firmly. Rows give clone size only sometimes, using once, few, many, or a class for an expanded clone.

>NA|TRBJ2-6|NA|TRBV28
CASSSRPGGLNVLTF
TGTGCCAGCAGCTCCCGACCCGGGGGGCTCAACGTCCTGACTTTC
>NA|TRBJ1-1|NA|TRBV13
CASSPVGENTEAFF
TGTGCCAGCAGCCCGGTAGGGGAGAACACTGAAGCTTTCTTT
>once|TRBJ2-1|NA|TRBV9
CASSAEHNEQFF
TGTGCCAGCAGCGCGGAACACAATGAGCAGTTCTTC
>NA|TRBJ2-1|NA|TRBV7-9
CASSLDGTYNEQFF
TGTGCCAGCAGCTTAGATGGGACCTACAATGAGCAGTTCTTC
>NA|TRBJ2-7|NA|TRBV5-5
CASSLDGSWLDEQYF
TGTGCCAGCAGCTTGGATGGGTCTTGGTTAGACGAGCAGTACTTC
>NA|TRBJ2-3|TRBD1|TRBV5-4
CASRETGVTDTQYF
TGTGCCAGCAGAGAGACAGGGGTGACAGATACGCAGTATTTT
>NA|TRBJ2-2|TRBD2|TRBV5-8
CASSWTSAGELFF
TGTGCCAGCAGCTGGACTAGCGCCGGGGAGCTGTTTTTT
>NA|TRBJ2-1|NA|TRBV20-1
CSARGGIEQFF
TGCAGTGCTAGAGGAGGTATTGAGCAGTTCTTC
>NA|TRBJ2-2|NA|TRBV9
CASSEGGAGYTGELFF
TGTGCCAGCAGTGAGGGGGGTGCAGGGTACACCGGGGAGCTGTTTTTT
>NA|TRBJ2-7|NA|TRBV10-1
CASSGSTYEQYF
TGCGCCAGCAGTGGGTCTACCTACGAGCAGTACTTC
>NA|TRBJ1-5|NA|TRBV9
CASSVDSVVQPQHF
TGTGCCAGCAGCGTAGATTCCGTGGTTCAGCCCCAGCATTTT
>once|TRBJ2-7|NA|TRBV6-6
CASNRDPLGSYEQYF
TGTGCCAGCAACCGGGACCCGTTAGGGTCCTACGAGCAGTACTTC
>NA|TRBJ2-5|TRBD2|TRBV2
CASSVASGHQETQYF
TGTGCCAGCAGTGTGGCTAGCGGACACCAAGAGACCCAGTACTTC
>NA|TRBJ2-2|NA|TRBV4-3
CASSQDRATGELFF
TGCGCCAGCAGCCAAGATAGGGCCACCGGGGAGCTGTTTTTT
>NA|TRBJ2-7|NA|TRBV5-1
CASTRGPLVDEQYF
TGCGCCAGCACCCGGGGACCCTTGGTGGACGAGCAGTACTTC
>NA|TRBJ2-5|TRBD2|TRBV6-4
CASKGSGRAGETQYF
TGTGCCAGCAAGGGGAGCGGGAGGGCCGGAGAGACCCAGTACTTC
>NA|TRBJ2-1|TRBD1|TRBV27
CASSSDRDRGDNEQFF
TGTGCCAGCAGTTCCGACCGGGACAGGGGGGACAATGAGCAGTTCTTC
>NA|TRBJ2-3|NA|TRBV27
CASSFQDTSTDTQYF
TGTGCCAGCAGTTTTCAGGATACTAGCACAGATACGCAGTATTTT
>NA|TRBJ2-5|NA|TRBV27
CASSFSGTPLQETQYF
TGTGCCAGCAGTTTCTCCGGGACGCCTCTCCAAGAGACCCAGTACTTC
>NA|TRBJ1-6|NA|TRBV6-5
CASSYSAEPYNSPLHF
TGTGCCAGCAGTTACTCGGCAGAGCCTTATAATTCACCCCTCCACTTT
>NA|TRBJ1-4|NA|TRBV27
CASSPFMDSNEKLFF
TGTGCCAGCAGTCCCTTTATGGACAGTAATGAAAAACTGTTTTTT
>NA|TRBJ1-5|TRBD1|TRBV7-2
CASSSLQGYQPQHF
TGTGCCAGCAGCTCCCTACAGGGGTATCAGCCCCAGCATTTT
>NA|TRBJ2-1|NA|TRBV4-1
CASSQVEGLGGLGNEQFF
TGCGCCAGCAGCCAAGTGGAAGGACTGGGGGGCCTCGGGAATGAGCAGTTCTTC
>NA|TRBJ2-2|TRBD2|TRBV7-6
CASSLVAGGPVGELFF
TGTGCCAGCAGCTTGGTGGCGGGAGGGCCTGTCGGGGAGCTGTTTTTT
>NA|TRBJ2-7|NA|TRBV4-3
CASSQTLSPYEQYF
TGCGCCAGCAGCCAAACCCTGAGCCCCTACGAGCAGTACTTC
>NA|TRBJ1-1|NA|TRBV10-1
CASSAVKLGEYGEAFF
TGCGCCAGCAGTGCCGTGAAGTTGGGAGAGTATGGTGAAGCTTTCTTT
>NA|TRBJ1-2|NA|TRBV7-9
CASSTAGANYGYTF
TGTGCCAGCAGCACCGCAGGGGCTAACTATGGCTACACCTTC
>few|TRBJ2-7|TRBD2|TRBV4-1
CASSRGTTGEQYF
TGCGCCAGCAGCCGGGGGACTACCGGCGAGCAGTACTTC
>NA|TRBJ1-5|NA|TRBV28
CASSETGLGNQPQHF
TGTGCCAGCAGTGAAACGGGACTTGGGAATCAGCCCCAGCATTTT
>NA|TRBJ1-5|TRBD1|TRBV7-8
CASSLGGGGDQPQHF
TGTGCCAGCAGCTTAGGTGGAGGGGGCGATCAGCCCCAGCATTTT
>NA|TRBJ2-7|NA|TRBV11-2
CVSSPDRGLYEQYF
TGTGTCAGCAGCCCGGACCGGGGTCTGTACGAGCAGTACTTC
>NA|TRBJ2-3|NA|TRBV4-3
CASSQDLGYRTDTQYF
TGCGCCAGCAGCCAAGATTTGGGGTATCGCACAGATACGCAGTATTTT
>NA|TRBJ2-1|TRBD2|TRBV27
CASSLRLAGALDDLHNEQFF
TGTGCCAGCAGTTTACGGCTAGCGGGGGCCTTAGACGATCTCCACAATGAGCAGTTCTTC
>once|TRBJ1-1|NA|TRBV5-6
CASSLGGWGPVTEAFF
TGTGCCAGCAGCTTGGGCGGCTGGGGGCCGGTCACTGAAGCTTTCTTT
>NA|TRBJ2-1|NA|TRBV28
CASSSDSPFYNEQFF
TGTGCCAGCAGTTCTGACAGCCCCTTCTACAATGAGCAGTTCTTC
>NA|TRBJ1-6|NA|TRBV9
CASSFRTANSPLHF
TGTGCCAGCAGCTTCCGGACAGCTAATTCACCCCTCCACTTT
>NA|TRBJ2-7|NA|TRBV11-2
CASSDSYEQYF
TGTGCCAGCAGCGATAGCTACGAGCAGTACTTC
>NA|TRBJ1-5|NA|TRBV19
CASSIDREGDQPQHF
TGTGCCAGTAGTATAGATCGCGAGGGGGATCAGCCCCAGCATTTT
>NA|TRBJ1-1|NA|TRBV9
CASSQGPPNTEAFF
TGTGCCAGCAGCCAGGGGCCCCCGAACACTGAAGCTTTCTTT
>NA|TRBJ1-4|NA|TRBV6-1
CASSSQADTNEKLFF
TGTGCCAGCAGTTCCCAAGCGGACACGAATGAAAAACTGTTTTTT
>NA|TRBJ1-4|TRBD1|TRBV9
CASSGTGLNEKLFF
TGTGCCAGCAGCGGGACAGGACTGAATGAAAAACTGTTTTTT
>NA|TRBJ2-7|TRBD1|TRBV28
CASSLTGGNEQYF
TGTGCCAGCAGTCTTACAGGGGGCAACGAGCAGTACTTC
>NA|TRBJ1-1|TRBD1|TRBV2
CASGQGATEAFF
TGTGCCAGCGGTCAGGGGGCCACTGAAGCTTTCTTT